Here is one TCR beta chain with its context. Which antigen it targets is not known. Base qualities are missing; no much larger clone stands one base away. This specimen belongs to a study of T cell changes during pregnancy in multiple sclerosis (dated by TCRdb to between 2017 and 2020). Context from the whole study: In women with multiple sclerosis, the researchers looked at how the T cell repertoire shifted as pregnancy progressed.

In the germline V gene, CDR1 corresponds to LGHNA and CDR2 to YNFKEQ. Including the terminal cysteine and phenylalanine, the CDR3 comprises 14 residues. The kept DNA is CDR3 alone, 42 bases in frame from the first base. V sheds 0 bases and J sheds 5 bases, leaving 11 bases between their ends. Library prep was done by the immunoSEQ multiplex PCR assay. Not all clones reach the TCRdb copy of this immuneACCESS table, which keeps in-frame sequences only. Checked studies attribute under half of the gap to unresolved V genes and leave the rest unexplained. Across this sample there are 40,000 or so clones, with roughly nine tenths seen only once. The top ten clonotypes cover roughly 1.2% of the sample.

The chain joins TRBV4-2 to TRBJ2-7; no D gene is confidently identified. The sample was CD4+ T cells from peripheral blood mononuclear cells, taken in the first trimester of pregnancy. The clonotype comes from a female donor with multiple sclerosis, enrolled in a pregnancy study. The nucleotides are TGTGCCAGCAGCCAAGATCTAGAGCACAACGAGCAGTACTTC. It encodes CASSQDLEHNEQYF.